What follows are 28 T cell receptor beta chains derived from one specimen sequenced in a study of T cell responses to AZD1222 COVID-19 vaccine. Generated by immunoSEQ multiplex PCR, the TCRdb table keeps only in-frame clones and is missing some. The sample carries roughly 120,000 clones, approximately 85% recorded once. The sequences come from peripheral blood, collected on day 0 of AZD1222 vaccination. The receptors originated from an adult in good health.

The genes are TRBV6-5 and TRBJ2-7; 8 bases match TRBD2. Per germline, CDR1 MNHEY and CDR2 SVGAGI. This CDR3 has 14 residues. The J segment lost 4 bases and the V segment lost 6 bases, leaving 8 bases of the junction unmatched. This chain's CDR3 is CASSREGFQYEQYF. CDR3 nucleotides: TGTGCCAGCAGCCGGGAGGGGTTTCAGTACGAGCAGTACTTC.

This clone was counted only a few times. CDR3 in DNA: TGCGCCAGCAGCTTGGAAACGGGAGAATACTATGGCTACACCTTC. Translating gives CASSLETGEYYGYTF. The chain links TRBV5-1 to TRBJ1-2; the D is unclear. This CDR3 is built from 15 residues. Germline V gives CDR1 SGHRS, CDR2 YFSETQ. Trimming stripped 0 bases from V and 3 bases from J, with 12 bases between.

The V gene is TRBV28, the J gene TRBJ2-3, with 9 bases lining up with TRBD2. The CDR3 sequence is 16 residues long. V shed 7 bases, J shed 1 base, and the junction held 9 bases outside the gene matches. CDR1 is MDHEN and CDR2 is SYDVKM in the germline V gene. The CDR3 here is CASILAGGAGTDTQYF. CDR3 nucleotide sequence: TGTGCCAGCATACTAGCGGGCGGGGCCGGCACAGATACGCAGTATTTT.

The chain couples TRBV27 to TRBJ1-1; 7 bases are shared with TRBD1. Trimming took 6 bases from V and 0 from J; bases not matched to a gene: 4. The CDR3 consists of 14 residues. Germline loops: CDR1 MNHEY, CDR2 SMNVEV (reference sequence). This CDR3 reads CASSLQGMNTEAFF. CDR3 in DNA: TGTGCCAGCAGCCTACAGGGGATGAACACTGAAGCTTTCTTT.

The chain joins TRBV12-3 or TRBV12-4 to TRBJ1-2; the D gene is possibly TRBD1 (5 bases). V lost 6 bases, J lost 6 bases, and 14 bases lay in between. The CDR3 length is 13 residues. DNA for the CDR3: TGTGCCAGCAGCTGGGGCGGTAGGAATGGCTACACCTTC. Encoded protein: CASSWGGRNGYTF.

This clone was seen a single time. The J gene is TRBJ2-1, the V gene TRBV27; TRBD2 matches 9 bases. The V and J ends lost 5 bases and 6 bases, in that order; junction bases with no gene match: 5. This CDR3 contains 14 residues. In germline, CDR1 is MNHEY, CDR2 SMNVEV (reference sequence). CDR3 nucleotide sequence: TGTGCCAGCAGTGGAGCGGGGGGAATCAATGAGCAGTTCTTC. It is translated as CASSGAGGINEQFF.

A single count supports this clone. The chain couples TRBV10-3 to TRBJ2-7, with unresolved D. Germline CDR1 ENHRY, CDR2 SYGVKD. The ends were cut back, 3 bases at V and 7 bases at J, with 16 bases in the middle. The CDR3 length is 14 residues. The chain's CDR3 is CAISEASPLTEQYF. DNA of the CDR3: TGTGCCATCAGTGAAGCGTCCCCGTTAACTGAGCAGTACTTC.

This sequence joins TRBV10-3 and TRBJ2-2, with a weak D call TRBD1 (5 bases). This CDR3 is 13 amino acids long. With 8 bases removed from V and 4 bases from J, the gap between germline ends came to 11 bases. The germline V gene has CDR1 ENHRY and CDR2 SYGVKD. The CDR3 sequence is CAIQGQITGELFF. DNA of the CDR3: TGTGCCATCCAGGGTCAGATCACCGGGGAGCTGTTTTTT.

This clone was found a few times. The rearrangement uses TRBV28 and TRBJ2-1; 10 nucleotides match TRBD2. Germline V gene sequence: CDR1 MDHEN, CDR2 SYDVKM. Trimming cost V 6 bases and J 5 bases; bases outside gene matches: 16. The CDR3 has 18 amino acids. This CDR3 is CASSPTPLGAGGDNEQFF. In DNA form, the CDR3 reads TGTGCCAGCAGCCCCACCCCTTTAGGAGCGGGGGGGGACAATGAGCAGTTCTTC.

The CDR3 bases are TGTGCCAGCAGCCGAACGGGGGGCCCCTCGGGATACGAGCAGTACTTC. Translated, it gives CASSRTGGPSGYEQYF. The J gene is TRBJ2-7, the V gene TRBV11-2; possibly TRBD2 for D (7 bases). The V gene's germline CDR1 is SGHAT and CDR2 FQNNGV. Trimming took 5 bases from V and 4 from J, leaving 21 bases between them. The CDR3 is made up of 16 amino acids.

V and J are TRBV11-3 and TRBJ2-5, with 7 positions matching TRBD2. This CDR3 region has 15 residues. V lost 6 bases, J lost 6 bases, and 13 bases stayed unmatched. Germline CDR1 and CDR2: SGHNT and YENEEA. CDR3 amino acids: CASSSNLAVQKTQYF. The CDR3 nucleotides read TGTGCCAGCAGTTCCAATCTAGCGGTCCAGAAGACCCAGTACTTC.

This clone was seen once. J is TRBJ1-1 and V is TRBV4-3, with unresolved D. The CDR3 sequence is 14 residues long. The V gene's germline CDR1 is LGHNA and CDR2 YSLEER. Trimming stripped 3 bases from V and 3 bases from J, with 11 bases between. The chain's CDR3 is CASSHYTRDTEAFF. The CDR3 DNA sequence: TGCGCCAGCAGCCACTACACGAGGGACACTGAAGCTTTCTTT.

The rearrangement uses TRBV3-1 (or the pseudogene TRBV3-2) and TRBJ2-7, with 10 bases aligning to TRBD2. V gave up 4 bases and J gave up 1 base; unmatched junction bases: 1. The CDR3 consists of 14 residues. Per germline, CDR1 LGHDT and CDR2 YNNKEL (reference sequence). CDR3 protein: CASSLAGGSYEQYF. In nucleotides, the CDR3 is TGTGCCAGCAGCCTAGCGGGGGGATCCTACGAGCAGTACTTC.

The chain joins TRBV5-1 to TRBJ1-1, with 8 bases identical to TRBD1. Per germline, CDR1 SGHRS and CDR2 YFSETQ. The CDR3 is 13 amino acids. The V and J ends lost 1 base and 8 bases, in that order; junction bases with no gene match: 4. CDR3 protein: CASSLSGTGEAFF. CDR3 DNA: TGCGCCAGCAGCTTGTCCGGGACAGGAGAAGCTTTCTTT.

This clone was seen only a few times. This sequence joins TRBV3-1 (or the pseudogene TRBV3-2) and TRBJ2-1, with no clear D. There are 15 residues in the CDR3. CDR1 and CDR2 from the germline V gene are LGHDT and YNNKEL (reference sequence). Deletions cut 7 bases from V and 0 bases from J, with 13 bases between. CDR3 residues: CASTDDRLSYNEQFF. As DNA, the CDR3 is TGTGCCAGCACCGACGACCGTCTCTCCTACAATGAGCAGTTCTTC.

The J gene is TRBJ1-2, the V gene TRBV5-5; D is unresolved. CDR3 length: 13 residues. In germline, CDR1 is SGHKS, CDR2 YYEKEE (reference sequence). Trimming shortened V by 0 bases and J by 4 bases, and 7 bases separated the two germline ends. The CDR3 DNA follows: TGTGCCAGCAGCTTGGCAGGTATCTATGGCTACACCTTC. Encoded protein: CASSLAGIYGYTF.

The gene calls are TRBV7-2 and TRBJ2-5; D may correspond to TRBD1 or TRBD2 (6 bases each). CDR1 is SGHTA, CDR2 FQGNSA, per germline. The CDR3 is 14 amino acids. V was shortened by 1 base and J by 5 bases, with 11 bases between the two germline ends. CDR3 protein: CASSLDRGGETQYF. The CDR3 nucleotides read TGTGCCAGCAGCTTAGATAGAGGGGGGGAGACCCAGTACTTC.

The V and J genes are TRBV2 and TRBJ2-7; TRBD1 aligns across 7 bases. V gave up 0 bases and J gave up 5 bases; unmatched junction bases: 10. The CDR3 has 16 amino acids. Germline assignment: CDR1 SNHLY and CDR2 FYNNEI. This CDR3 is CASSEAGLTGVHEQYF. DNA of the CDR3: TGTGCCAGCAGTGAAGCTGGACTCACAGGGGTACACGAGCAGTACTTC.

V is TRBV19 and J is TRBJ1-1; the D is unclear. Looked up from germline, CDR1 is LNHDA and CDR2 is SQIVND (reference sequence). V lost 9 bases and J lost 1, with 18 bases in between. The CDR3 has 15 residues. CDR3 protein: CASTLSWPGNTEAFF. CDR3 bases: TGTGCCAGCACCTTAAGCTGGCCGGGGAACACTGAAGCTTTCTTT.

The rearrangement joins TRBV25-1 to TRBJ1-1; D call uncertain. This CDR3 comprises 12 residues. V was pared by 4 bases and J by 10 bases, with 13 bases between. Germline CDR1 reads MGHDK; CDR2 reads SYGVNS. In DNA form, the CDR3 reads TGTGCCAGCAGTGGGAATTCCGGGCGAGCTTTCTTT. Its protein product is CASSGNSGRAFF.

The chain has TRBV28 and TRBJ2-7; D not resolved. CDR1 is MDHEN and CDR2 is SYDVKM in the germline V gene. This CDR3 region has 11 residues. The ends were cut back, 5 bases at V and 0 bases at J, with 2 bases in the middle. In DNA, the CDR3 is TGTGCCAGCAGTGTCTCCTACGAGCAGTACTTC. It is translated as CASSVSYEQYF. The entire variable domain, with the rest obtained from reference TRBV28 and TRBJ2-7, is as follows: DVKVTQSSRYLVKRTGEKVFLECVQDMDHENMFWYRQDPGLGLRLIYFSYDVKMKEKGDIPEGYSVSREKKERFSLILESASTNQTSMYLCASSVSYEQYFGPGTRLTVT.

The chain links TRBV5-4 to TRBJ1-1; possibly TRBD1 for D (5 bases). CDR1 is SGHNT and CDR2 is YYREEE in the germline V gene (reference sequence). CDR3 length equals 13 residues. Deletions cut 2 bases from V and 4 bases from J, with 9 bases between. The CDR3 DNA follows: TGTGCCAGCAGCTTCGGGGGAGTCACTGAAGCTTTCTTT. It translates to CASSFGGVTEAFF.

The rearrangement links TRBV28 to TRBJ1-2, with a possible D match to TRBD1 (5 bases). The CDR3 contains 15 residues. Germline CDR1 MDHEN, CDR2 SYDVKM. V lost 4 bases, J lost 4 bases, and 16 bases lay in between. The CDR3 region has the DNA TGTGCCAGCAGTTCTATAGGGGTCCAATCCTATGGCTACACCTTC. Translating it yields CASSSIGVQSYGYTF.

This clone came up a few times. The chain links TRBV28 to TRBJ2-7, with 7 bases fitting TRBD1. J lost 3 bases, V lost 6 bases, and 11 bases had no gene match. CDR3 length equals 15 residues. Germline assignment: CDR1 MDHEN and CDR2 SYDVKM. In nucleotides, the CDR3 is TGTGCCAGCAGCCCAACCTTCGGACAGGACTACGAGCAGTACTTC. Its protein product is CASSPTFGQDYEQYF.

The chain joins TRBV6-5 to TRBJ1-3; tentative D call: TRBD1 (5 bases). In germline, CDR1 is MNHEY, CDR2 SVGAGI. The V end was cut by 6 bases, the J end by 0 bases, with 12 bases between. The CDR3 has 15 residues. CDR3 amino acids: CASRARGASGNTIYF. DNA of the CDR3: TGTGCCAGCAGAGCTAGGGGTGCCTCTGGAAACACCATATATTTT.

This chain joins TRBV7-3 and TRBJ2-3, with unresolved D. V lost 4 bases to trimming and J lost 1 base, with 9 bases between them. The CDR3 loop spans 14 amino acids. Germline values: CDR1 SGHTA, CDR2 FQGTGA. The chain's CDR3 is CASSSDARTDTQYF. DNA for the CDR3: TGTGCCAGCAGCTCGGACGCACGCACAGATACGCAGTATTTT.

The chain has TRBV7-3 and TRBJ2-2; no clear D. The CDR3 runs 13 residues. The V end lost 1 base, the J end lost 6 bases, and 6 bases lay between the germline ends. CDR1 is SGHTA and CDR2 is FQGTGA in the germline V gene. Written as DNA, the CDR3 is TGTGCCAGCAGCTTAATGGTATCCGGGGAGCTGTTTTTT. The encoded protein is CASSLMVSGELFF.

The V and J genes are TRBV25-1 and TRBJ2-5; D call uncertain. Trimming took off 6 bases at V and 3 bases at J, with 2 bases between the two ends. Germline V lookup: CDR1 MGHDK, CDR2 SYGVNS. CDR3 length: 10 amino acids. The CDR3 sequence: CASREETQYF. The CDR3 DNA reads as TGTGCCAGCAGGGAAGAGACCCAGTACTTC. Full variable domain (missing parts from reference TRBV25-1 and TRBJ2-5): EADIYQTPRYLVIGTGKKITLECSQTMGHDKMYWYQQDPGMELHLIHYSYGVNSTEKGDLSSESTVSRIRTEHFPLTLESARPSHTSQYLCASREETQYFGPGTRLLVL.